This is a list of T cell receptor beta chains from one sample in a study of T cell responses to AZD1222 COVID-19 vaccine. Sequenced by immunoSEQ multiplex PCR; TCRdb stores in-frame clones only, minus some. The profile covers 150,000 to 200,000 clones, with around 95% appearing a single time and approximately 0.58% taken by the ten largest. Source: peripheral blood, taken on day 0 of AZD1222 vaccination. All receptors come from an adult in good health. CDR3s include the opening cysteine and the closing phenylalanine or tryptophan. A D gene is named only where the DNA matches it firmly. Clone size appears in some rows only: once, few, many, or a class for an expanded clone.

V	size	D	J	length	DNA	CDR3
TRBV30	-	TRBD2	TRBJ2-1	20	TGTGCCTGGAGTGTATTTAAGACTAGCGACTCCCGTGGATACAGTAATGGTCAGTTCTTC	CAWSVFKTSDSRGYSNGQFF
TRBV5-1	-	-	TRBJ1-1	13	TGCGCCAGCGCCAGAGAGGGATACACTGAAGCTTTCTTT	CASAREGYTEAFF
TRBV10-3	-	-	TRBJ1-2	15	TGTGCCATCAGTGAGGGGACGGGGCACCCTAATGGCTACACCTTC	CAISEGTGHPNGYTF
TRBV19	-	-	TRBJ1-1	11	TGTGCCAGTGGCTCTCCGAATGAAGCTTTCTTT	CASGSPNEAFF
TRBV28	once	-	TRBJ1-5	15	TGTGCCAGCAGTTTGGTGAGCTCCCTCACGCGGCCCCAGCATTTT	CASSLVSSLTRPQHF
TRBV29-1	-	-	TRBJ2-1	10	TGCAGCGTTGAACGGGAAGAGCAGTTCTTC	CSVEREEQFF
TRBV13	-	-	TRBJ2-1	13	TGTGCCAGCAGCTTTCTGTCTACCAATGAGCAGTTCTTC	CASSFLSTNEQFF
TRBV28	-	-	TRBJ1-5	12	TGTGCCAGCAGTTTATACAGACAGCCCCAGCATTTT	CASSLYRQPQHF
TRBV10-3	-	-	TRBJ2-2	16	TGTGCCATCAGTGAGTCGATGGGGAGAAGGGCCGGGGAGCTGTTTTTT	CAISESMGRRAGELFF
TRBV6-1	-	-	TRBJ2-3	16	TGTGCCAGCAGTGCGGCTAGCAGCCTAAGCACAGATACGCAGTATTTT	CASSAASSLSTDTQYF
TRBV27	-	-	TRBJ1-5	13	TGTGCCAGCAGTTTAGGGGTAGGTCAGCCCCAGCATTTT	CASSLGVGQPQHF
TRBV5-8	-	TRBD2	TRBJ2-1	18	TGTGCCAGCACCACCGGGCCAGCGGGAGGGACTTCGGGGGATGAGCAGTTCTTC	CASTTGPAGGTSGDEQFF
TRBV30	few	-	TRBJ2-1	11	TGTGCCTGGAGTATGGGTGGTGAGCAGTTCTTC	CAWSMGGEQFF
TRBV7-9	-	TRBD1	TRBJ1-2	15	TGTGCCAGCAGCTTAGTCCCGGGACAGTCGTATGGCTACACCTTC	CASSLVPGQSYGYTF
TRBV11-2	-	TRBD2	TRBJ2-2	17	TGTGCCAGCAGCCCCCCGGACCAGCGGGGGGACACCGGGGAGCTGTTTTTT	CASSPPDQRGDTGELFF
TRBV24-1	once	TRBD1	TRBJ1-6	18	TGTGCCACCAGTGAAATGGCCGGACAGGGGGCCCATAATTCACCCCTCCACTTT	CATSEMAGQGAHNSPLHF
TRBV12-3/TRBV12-4	-	-	TRBJ1-5	13	TGTGCCAGCAGTGATGACAGGCCTCAGCCCCAGCATTTT	CASSDDRPQPQHF
TRBV6-5	-	-	TRBJ2-7	12	TGTGCCAGCAGCGACGGGATCTACGAGCAGTACTTC	CASSDGIYEQYF
TRBV30	-	-	TRBJ1-3	16	TGTGCCTGGAGTGTACAGAGGGCTCCCTCTGGAAACACCATATATTTT	CAWSVQRAPSGNTIYF
TRBV2	-	TRBD2	TRBJ2-2	15	TGTGCCAGCAGTGCCCTAGCGGGAAGAACCGGGGAGCTGTTTTTT	CASSALAGRTGELFF
TRBV3-1/TRBV3-2	-	TRBD2	TRBJ2-5	15	TGTGCCAGCAGCCTCGGGACTAGCGGCGGAGAGACCCAGTACTTC	CASSLGTSGGETQYF
TRBV2	-	-	TRBJ2-4	15	TGTGCCAGCAGTGGGTACCGGGTTGCCAAAAACATTCAGTACTTC	CASSGYRVAKNIQYF
TRBV28	-	-	TRBJ2-1	13	TGTGCCAGCAGTTTAATACCTTACAATGAGCAGTTCTTC	CASSLIPYNEQFF
TRBV4-1	-	-	TRBJ1-2	15	TGCGCCAGCAGCCAAAATCCGCGGGCCAACTATGGCTACACCTTC	CASSQNPRANYGYTF
TRBV7-9	-	-	TRBJ1-2	14	TGTGCCAGCAGCTTAGACACAGGAGAAGCTGGCTACACCTTC	CASSLDTGEAGYTF
TRBV7-9	-	TRBD1	TRBJ2-1	17	TGTGCCAGCAGCCAGCGGAACCCCGGGACAGGGGTCAATGAGCAGTTCTTC	CASSQRNPGTGVNEQFF
TRBV20-1	-	-	TRBJ1-2	10	TGCAGTATACACAACTATGGCTACACCTTC	CSIHNYGYTF
TRBV28	-	-	TRBJ2-7	13	TGTGCCAGCAGACAAGGGGGTTACTACGAGCAGTACTTC	CASRQGGYYEQYF
TRBV18	-	-	TRBJ2-7	13	TGTGCCAGCCATCCTACAGCGTCCTACGAGCAGTACTTC	CASHPTASYEQYF
TRBV30	-	TRBD1	TRBJ1-3	15	TGTGCCTGGAGCTCCGGGACAGGGGGAGAAAACACCATATATTTT	CAWSSGTGGENTIYF
TRBV28	-	-	TRBJ1-2	14	TGTGCCAGCACTGACCGGGGCGCCGGTTTCGGCTACACCTTC	CASTDRGAGFGYTF
TRBV15	-	-	TRBJ2-2	11	TGTGCCACTGGACCGATCGGGGAGCTGTTTTTT	CATGPIGELFF
TRBV28	once	-	TRBJ2-3	13	TGTGCCAGCAGTTCAACTCCCGGGGGTACGCAGTATTTT	CASSSTPGGTQYF
TRBV3-1/TRBV3-2	once	TRBD2	TRBJ2-2	16	TGTGCCAGCAGCCAATTCTTTAGCGGGGGCACCGGGGAGCTGTTTTTT	CASSQFFSGGTGELFF
TRBV5-1	-	-	TRBJ1-1	14	TGCGCCAGCAGCACGGGGGGACAGAACACTGAAGCTTTCTTT	CASSTGGQNTEAFF
TRBV30	-	-	TRBJ2-7	13	TGTGCCTGGAGTTACGGGAGCTTTCGGGAGCAGTACTTC	CAWSYGSFREQYF
TRBV5-8	once	-	TRBJ1-2	14	TGTGCCAGCAGCCCCAGGGAGCGATTCAGTGGCTACACCTTC	CASSPRERFSGYTF
TRBV5-4	-	-	TRBJ2-2	14	TGTGCCAGCAGCTCTGACTGGGGGACCGGGGAGCTGTTTTTT	CASSSDWGTGELFF
TRBV18	once	-	TRBJ2-2	14	TGTGCCAGCTCTCCCGGACTAAACACCGGGGAGCTGTTTTTT	CASSPGLNTGELFF
TRBV7-2	-	-	TRBJ1-2	13	TGTGCCAGCAGCTTAGCCTGGGCGGTTGGCTACACCTTC	CASSLAWAVGYTF
TRBV28	-	-	TRBJ2-7	14	TGTGCCAGCAGCACGGACGGGGGTCGGTACGAGCAGTACTTC	CASSTDGGRYEQYF
TRBV6-5	-	-	TRBJ1-1	14	TGTGCCAGCATCTCACTAGGGTGGAACACTGAAGCTTTCTTT	CASISLGWNTEAFF
TRBV4-1	-	-	TRBJ1-5	13	TGCGCCAGCAGCCAAAGTTTGAATCAGCCCCAGCATTTT	CASSQSLNQPQHF
TRBV14	-	TRBD1	TRBJ2-4	17	TGTGCCAGCAGCCAACCCGGAGCTGACAGGGGGGGAGGCATTCAGTACTTC	CASSQPGADRGGGIQYF
TRBV6-5	-	-	TRBJ1-2	15	TGTGCCAGCAGTTACAGGCCAGACCCTAACTATGGCTACACCTTC	CASSYRPDPNYGYTF
TRBV30	-	-	TRBJ1-1	11	TGTGCCTGGAGTATCGTCAGGATAGCTTTCTTT	CAWSIVRIAFF
TRBV3-1/TRBV3-2	-	-	TRBJ1-2	15	TGTGCCAGCAGCCAGGGGGCGAGGACTAACTATGGCTACACCTTC	CASSQGARTNYGYTF
TRBV11-3	-	-	TRBJ2-3	14	TGTGCCAGCAGCTTAGCGGGCAGCACAGATACGCAGTATTTT	CASSLAGSTDTQYF
TRBV28	-	-	TRBJ2-2	15	TGTGCCAGCAGTATTAGGGGATGGGGGACCGGGGAGCTGTTTTTT	CASSIRGWGTGELFF
TRBV24-1	-	-	TRBJ2-2	14	TGTGCCACCGGCATGGCAGGAAACACCGGGGAGCTGTTTTTT	CATGMAGNTGELFF
TRBV28	-	-	TRBJ2-7	15	TGTGCCAGCAGCCCCCAGGGTGGGGGGTACTACGAGCAGTACTTC	CASSPQGGGYYEQYF
TRBV15	-	-	TRBJ2-2	15	TGTGCCACCAGCAGTCGGAGACGGGGAGGCGGGGAGCTGTTTTTT	CATSSRRRGGGELFF
TRBV29-1	once	-	TRBJ1-1	14	TGCAGCGTTGCCCGTGGTGGTTTGGGTAACGAAGCTTTCTTT	CSVARGGLGNEAFF
TRBV7-2	-	-	TRBJ2-2	15	TGTGCCAGCAGCTTAGCCGCCCAAAACACCGGGGAGCTGTTTTTT	CASSLAAQNTGELFF